Listed below are T cell receptor beta chains from one sample, sequenced in a study of cytomegalovirus exposure and HLA in healthy donors. Produced via immunoSEQ multiplex PCR; TCRdb's table is partial and in-frame only. The repertoire holds about 98,000 clones, about 74% seen once, with over 15% in the top ten. The source material was PBMCs. All receptors come from a man aged 60 to 75 in good health and CMV-seropositive. Both conserved end residues are part of each CDR3. D genes are given only for firm matches. Part of the rows lack a size; the others show once, few, many or a class for expanded clones.

d_gene: .; abundance: .; j_gene: TRBJ1-2; v_gene: TRBV2; CDR3nt: TGTGCCACGCGGACGGGGACTAACTATGGCTACACCTTC; CDR3aa: CATRTGTNYGYTF
d_gene: .; abundance: .; j_gene: TRBJ2-7; v_gene: TRBV7-9; CDR3nt: TGTGCCAGCAGCCGGGCGGCAGGGACACCCTACGAGCAGTACTTC; CDR3aa: CASSRAAGTPYEQYF
d_gene: TRBD1; abundance: .; j_gene: TRBJ2-3; v_gene: TRBV18; CDR3nt: TGTGCCAGCTCACCCCGAGGACAGGGGATCACAGATACGCAGTATTTT; CDR3aa: CASSPRGQGITDTQYF
d_gene: .; abundance: few; j_gene: TRBJ1-2; v_gene: TRBV6-1; CDR3nt: TGTGCCAGCAGGATGACTGAGAACTATGGCTACACCTTC; CDR3aa: CASRMTENYGYTF
d_gene: .; abundance: .; j_gene: TRBJ1-2; v_gene: TRBV11-2; CDR3nt: TGTGCCAGCAGCCATAGTACTAACTATGGCTACACCTTC; CDR3aa: CASSHSTNYGYTF
d_gene: .; abundance: few; j_gene: TRBJ2-7; v_gene: TRBV10-1; CDR3nt: TGCGCCAGCAGTGAGGACAGCTTGGGCGAGCAGTACTTC; CDR3aa: CASSEDSLGEQYF
d_gene: TRBD2; abundance: .; j_gene: TRBJ2-5; v_gene: TRBV6-5; CDR3nt: TGTGCCAGCAGTAAACGACTAGCGGAGACCCAGTACTTC; CDR3aa: CASSKRLAETQYF
d_gene: .; abundance: once; j_gene: TRBJ1-2; v_gene: TRBV9; CDR3nt: TGTGCCAGCAGCGTAAGCTCTCGGCCGGCAGGCAGTTTGGATTCGAACTATGGCTACACCTTC; CDR3aa: CASSVSSRPAGSLDSNYGYTF
d_gene: TRBD1; abundance: few; j_gene: TRBJ2-7; v_gene: TRBV7-9; CDR3nt: TGTGCCAGCAGCACCAGGGGGTTAAGTTACGAGCAGTACTTC; CDR3aa: CASSTRGLSYEQYF
d_gene: .; abundance: .; j_gene: TRBJ2-1; v_gene: TRBV9; CDR3nt: TGTGCCAGCAGCGAAACATCCAGGGGCCATGAGCAGTTCTTC; CDR3aa: CASSETSRGHEQFF
d_gene: TRBD2; abundance: .; j_gene: TRBJ2-2; v_gene: TRBV5-4; CDR3nt: TGTGCCAGCAGCCCTGGACTAGCCCAGACCGGGGAGCTGTTTTTT; CDR3aa: CASSPGLAQTGELFF
d_gene: TRBD1; abundance: .; j_gene: TRBJ2-7; v_gene: TRBV5-3; CDR3nt: TGTGCCAGAAGCACCCAGGGGGCGGGTTCCTACGAGCAGTACTTC; CDR3aa: CARSTQGAGSYEQYF
d_gene: TRBD2; abundance: .; j_gene: TRBJ2-1; v_gene: TRBV5-1; CDR3nt: TGCGCCAGCAGCTTCCGAGAGATGGGGCGGGGGAACAATGAGCAGTTCTTC; CDR3aa: CASSFREMGRGNNEQFF
d_gene: TRBD1; abundance: .; j_gene: TRBJ1-3; v_gene: TRBV6-4; CDR3nt: TGTGCCAGCAGTGACATGGGGGACAGGGGCGGTTCTGGAAACACCATATATTTT; CDR3aa: CASSDMGDRGGSGNTIYF
d_gene: .; abundance: .; j_gene: TRBJ2-7; v_gene: TRBV2; CDR3nt: TGTGCCAGCAGCGTCTTGGCCGAGCAGTACTTC; CDR3aa: CASSVLAEQYF
d_gene: .; abundance: .; j_gene: TRBJ1-5; v_gene: TRBV29-1; CDR3nt: TGCAGCGTGGTGTTAAAGACCCTTGAGGGGCCCCAGCATTTT; CDR3aa: CSVVLKTLEGPQHF
d_gene: TRBD1; abundance: .; j_gene: TRBJ2-7; v_gene: TRBV5-1; CDR3nt: TGCGCCAGCAGCTCACGACAGGGGGCGCTTCACGAGCAGTACTTC; CDR3aa: CASSSRQGALHEQYF
d_gene: TRBD2; abundance: .; j_gene: TRBJ2-3; v_gene: TRBV18; CDR3nt: TGTGCCAGCTCACTCACTAGCGGGGCAGATACGCAGTATTTT; CDR3aa: CASSLTSGADTQYF
d_gene: .; abundance: .; j_gene: TRBJ2-7; v_gene: TRBV29-1; CDR3nt: TGCAGCGTTGTACCAGGTTGGTCTGGCGCCGAGCAGTACTTC; CDR3aa: CSVVPGWSGAEQYF
d_gene: .; abundance: .; j_gene: TRBJ2-7; v_gene: TRBV6-1; CDR3nt: TGTGCCAGCAGTGAAGCCCCGAGCCAGACGGGGTCCTACGAGCAGTACTTC; CDR3aa: CASSEAPSQTGSYEQYF
d_gene: TRBD1; abundance: .; j_gene: TRBJ2-1; v_gene: TRBV9; CDR3nt: TGTGCCAGCAGCGCGACAGGGGTGCCTGAGCAGTTCTTC; CDR3aa: CASSATGVPEQFF
d_gene: TRBD1; abundance: once; j_gene: TRBJ1-6; v_gene: TRBV4-3; CDR3nt: TGCGCCAGCAGCCAGGGACAGGGGGCAAATTCACCCCTCCACTTT; CDR3aa: CASSQGQGANSPLHF
d_gene: .; abundance: once; j_gene: TRBJ2-4; v_gene: TRBV21-1; CDR3nt: TGTGCCAGCAGCAAAAAACGGGACACCCTAGCCAAAAACATTCAGTACTTC; CDR3aa: CASSKKRDTLAKNIQYF
d_gene: .; abundance: .; j_gene: TRBJ1-6; v_gene: TRBV9; CDR3nt: TGTGCCAGCAGCCCTCTGCCGTCCCAACTACCCCTCCACTTT; CDR3aa: CASSPLPSQLPLHF
d_gene: .; abundance: .; j_gene: TRBJ2-7; v_gene: TRBV29-1; CDR3nt: TGCAGCGTCGGACAGTCCCCCTACGAGCAGTACTTC; CDR3aa: CSVGQSPYEQYF
d_gene: .; abundance: .; j_gene: TRBJ2-3; v_gene: TRBV7-6; CDR3nt: TGTGCCAGCAGCTTAGAACGCAGGGCTAGCACAGATACGCAGTATTTT; CDR3aa: CASSLERRASTDTQYF